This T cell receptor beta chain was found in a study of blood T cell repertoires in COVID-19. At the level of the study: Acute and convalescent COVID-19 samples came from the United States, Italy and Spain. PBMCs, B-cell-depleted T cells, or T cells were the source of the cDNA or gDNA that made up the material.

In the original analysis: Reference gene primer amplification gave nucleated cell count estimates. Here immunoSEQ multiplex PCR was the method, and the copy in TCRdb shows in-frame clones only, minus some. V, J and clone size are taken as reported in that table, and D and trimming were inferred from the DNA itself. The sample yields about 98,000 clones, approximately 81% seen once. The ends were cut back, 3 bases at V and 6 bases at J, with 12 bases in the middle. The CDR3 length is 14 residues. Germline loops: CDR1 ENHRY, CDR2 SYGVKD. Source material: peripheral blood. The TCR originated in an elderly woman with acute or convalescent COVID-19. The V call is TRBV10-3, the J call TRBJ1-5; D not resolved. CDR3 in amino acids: CAISEGGLGQPQHF. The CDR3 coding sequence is TGTGCCATCAGTGAAGGAGGGCTCGGTCAGCCCCAGCATTTT.